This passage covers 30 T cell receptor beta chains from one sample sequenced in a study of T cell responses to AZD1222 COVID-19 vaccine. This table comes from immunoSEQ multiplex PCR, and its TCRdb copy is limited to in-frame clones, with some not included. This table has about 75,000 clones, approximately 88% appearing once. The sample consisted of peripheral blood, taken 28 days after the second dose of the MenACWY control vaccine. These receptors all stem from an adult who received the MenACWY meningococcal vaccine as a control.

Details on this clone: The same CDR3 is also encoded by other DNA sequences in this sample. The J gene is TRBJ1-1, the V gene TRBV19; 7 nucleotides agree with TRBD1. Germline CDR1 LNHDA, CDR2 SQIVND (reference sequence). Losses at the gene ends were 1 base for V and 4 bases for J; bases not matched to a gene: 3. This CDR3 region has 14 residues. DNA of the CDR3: TGTGCCAGTAGTATAGGACAGGGAATCACTGAAGCTTTCTTT. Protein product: CASSIGQGITEAFF.

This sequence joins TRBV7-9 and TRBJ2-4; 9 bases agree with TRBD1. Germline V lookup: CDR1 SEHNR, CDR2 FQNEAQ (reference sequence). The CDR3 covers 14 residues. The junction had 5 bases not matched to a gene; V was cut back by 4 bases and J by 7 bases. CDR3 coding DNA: TGTGCCAGCAGCTGGGACAGGGTCTTGAACATTCAGTACTTC. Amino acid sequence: CASSWDRVLNIQYF.

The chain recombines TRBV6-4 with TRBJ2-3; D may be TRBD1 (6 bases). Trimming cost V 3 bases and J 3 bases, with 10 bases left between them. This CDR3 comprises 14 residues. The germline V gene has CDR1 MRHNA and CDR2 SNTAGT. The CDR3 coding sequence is TGTGCCAGCAGTGAAAACAGGGCAACAGATACGCAGTATTTT. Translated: CASSENRATDTQYF.

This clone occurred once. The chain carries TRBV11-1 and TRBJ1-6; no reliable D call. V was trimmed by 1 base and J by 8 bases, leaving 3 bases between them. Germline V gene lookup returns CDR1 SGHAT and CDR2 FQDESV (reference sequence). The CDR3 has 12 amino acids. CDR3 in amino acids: CASSLGDSPLHF. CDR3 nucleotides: TGTGCCAGCAGCTTAGGGGATTCACCCCTCCACTTT.

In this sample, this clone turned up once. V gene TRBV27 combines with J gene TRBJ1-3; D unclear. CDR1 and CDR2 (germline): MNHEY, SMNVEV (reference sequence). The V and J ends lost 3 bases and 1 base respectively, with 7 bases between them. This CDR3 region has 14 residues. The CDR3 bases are TGTGCCAGCAGTTTCGCGGGATCTGGAAACACCATATATTTT. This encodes CASSFAGSGNTIYF.

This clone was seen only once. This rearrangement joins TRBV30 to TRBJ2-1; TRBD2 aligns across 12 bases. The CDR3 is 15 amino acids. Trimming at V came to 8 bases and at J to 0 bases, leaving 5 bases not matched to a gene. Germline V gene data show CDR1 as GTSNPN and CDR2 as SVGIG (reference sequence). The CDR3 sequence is CAGRLAGASYNEQFF. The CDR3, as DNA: TGTGCCGGACGACTAGCGGGGGCCTCCTACAATGAGCAGTTCTTC. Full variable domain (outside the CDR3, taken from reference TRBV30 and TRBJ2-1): SQTIHQWPATLVQPVGSPLSLECTVEGTSNPNLYWYRQAAGRGLQLLFYSVGIGQISSEVPQNLSASRPQDRQFILSSKKLLLSDSGFYLCAGRLAGASYNEQFFGPGTRLTVL.

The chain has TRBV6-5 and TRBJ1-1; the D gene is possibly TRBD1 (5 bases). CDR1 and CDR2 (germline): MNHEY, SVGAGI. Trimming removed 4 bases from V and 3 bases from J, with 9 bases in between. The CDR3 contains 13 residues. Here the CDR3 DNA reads TGTGCCAGCAGTTTCAGGGAGGACACTGAAGCTTTCTTT. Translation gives CASSFREDTEAFF.

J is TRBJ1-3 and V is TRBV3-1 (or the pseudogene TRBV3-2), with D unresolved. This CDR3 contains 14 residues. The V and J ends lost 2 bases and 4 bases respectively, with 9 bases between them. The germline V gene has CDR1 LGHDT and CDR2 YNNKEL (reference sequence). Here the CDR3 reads CASSQTVGGNTIYF. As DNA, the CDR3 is TGTGCCAGCAGCCAAACCGTGGGAGGAAACACCATATATTTT.

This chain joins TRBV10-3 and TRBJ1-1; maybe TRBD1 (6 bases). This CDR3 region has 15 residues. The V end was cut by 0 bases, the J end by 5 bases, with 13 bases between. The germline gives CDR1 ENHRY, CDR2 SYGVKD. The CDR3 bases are TGTGCCATCAGTGAGTCGACAGGTGAAGGAACTGAAGCTTTCTTT. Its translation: CAISESTGEGTEAFF.

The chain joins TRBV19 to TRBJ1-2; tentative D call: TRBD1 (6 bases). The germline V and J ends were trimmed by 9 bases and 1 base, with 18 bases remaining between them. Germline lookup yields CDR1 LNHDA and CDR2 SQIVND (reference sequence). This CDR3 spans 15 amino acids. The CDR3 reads CASKGEQVINYGYTF. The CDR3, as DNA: TGTGCCAGCAAGGGGGAGCAGGTGATTAACTATGGCTACACCTTC.

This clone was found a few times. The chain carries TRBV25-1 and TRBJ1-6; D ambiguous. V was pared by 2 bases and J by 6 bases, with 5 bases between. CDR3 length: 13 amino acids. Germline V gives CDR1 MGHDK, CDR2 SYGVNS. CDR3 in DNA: TGTGCCAGCAGTGAACTTAGTAATTCACCCCTCCACTTT. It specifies CASSELSNSPLHF.

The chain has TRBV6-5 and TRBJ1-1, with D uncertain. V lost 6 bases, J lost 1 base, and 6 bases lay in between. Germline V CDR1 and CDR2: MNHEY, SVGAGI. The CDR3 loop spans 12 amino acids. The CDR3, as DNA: TGTGCCAGCAGGGCTCGGAACACTGAAGCTTTCTTT. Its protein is CASRARNTEAFF.

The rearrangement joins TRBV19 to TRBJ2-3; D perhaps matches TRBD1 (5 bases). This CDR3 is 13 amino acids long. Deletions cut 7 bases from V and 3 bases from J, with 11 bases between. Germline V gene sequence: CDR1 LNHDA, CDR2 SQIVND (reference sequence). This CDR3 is CASTGRETDTQYF. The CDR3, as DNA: TGTGCCAGTACAGGCAGGGAAACAGATACGCAGTATTTT.

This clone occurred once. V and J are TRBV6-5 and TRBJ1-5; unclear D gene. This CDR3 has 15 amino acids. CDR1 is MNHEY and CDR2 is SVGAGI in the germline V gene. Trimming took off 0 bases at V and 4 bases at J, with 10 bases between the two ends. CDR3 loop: CASSYSSTPNQPQHF. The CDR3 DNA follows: TGTGCCAGCAGTTACTCGAGCACACCTAATCAGCCCCAGCATTTT.

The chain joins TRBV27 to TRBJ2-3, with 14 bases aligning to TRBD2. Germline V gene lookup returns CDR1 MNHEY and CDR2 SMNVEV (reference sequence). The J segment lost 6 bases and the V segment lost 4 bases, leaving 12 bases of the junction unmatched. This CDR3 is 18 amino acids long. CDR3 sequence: CASSSWGLAGVRADTQYF. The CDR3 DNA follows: TGTGCCAGCAGTTCCTGGGGACTAGCGGGGGTCCGGGCGGATACGCAGTATTTT.

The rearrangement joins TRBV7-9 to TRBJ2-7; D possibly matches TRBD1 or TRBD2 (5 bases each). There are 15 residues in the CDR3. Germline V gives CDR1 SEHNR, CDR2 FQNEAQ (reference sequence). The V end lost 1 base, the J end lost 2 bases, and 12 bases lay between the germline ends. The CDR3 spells CASSLVRGQAYEQYF. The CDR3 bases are TGTGCCAGCAGCTTAGTCCGGGGCCAAGCCTACGAGCAGTACTTC.

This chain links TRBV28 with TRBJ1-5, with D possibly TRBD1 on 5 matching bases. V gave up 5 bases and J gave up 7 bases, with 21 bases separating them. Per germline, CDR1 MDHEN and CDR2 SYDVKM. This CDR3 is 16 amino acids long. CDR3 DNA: TGTGCCAGCAGTCCGTCGGGGGTTGCCGTTGGGCAGCCCCAGCATTTT. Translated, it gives CASSPSGVAVGQPQHF.

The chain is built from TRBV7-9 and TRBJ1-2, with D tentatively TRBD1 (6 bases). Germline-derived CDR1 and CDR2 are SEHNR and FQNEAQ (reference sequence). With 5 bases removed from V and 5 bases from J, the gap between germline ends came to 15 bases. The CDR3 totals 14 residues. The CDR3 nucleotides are TGTGCCAGCAGCGAGACAGGAGACGGGTATGGCTACACCTTC. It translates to CASSETGDGYGYTF.

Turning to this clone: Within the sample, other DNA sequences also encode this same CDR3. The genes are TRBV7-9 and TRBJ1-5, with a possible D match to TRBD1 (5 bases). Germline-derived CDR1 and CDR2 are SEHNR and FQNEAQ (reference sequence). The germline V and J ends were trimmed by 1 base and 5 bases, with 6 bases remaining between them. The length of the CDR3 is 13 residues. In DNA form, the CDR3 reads TGTGCCAGCAGCTTAGGCAGGGATCAGCCCCAGCATTTT. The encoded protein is CASSLGRDQPQHF.

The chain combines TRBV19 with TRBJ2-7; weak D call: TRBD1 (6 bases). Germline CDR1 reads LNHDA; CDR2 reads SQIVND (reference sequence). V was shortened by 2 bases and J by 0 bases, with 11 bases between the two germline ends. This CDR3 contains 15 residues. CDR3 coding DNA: TGTGCCAGTAGTATATGGAAGGGGGACTCCTACGAGCAGTACTTC. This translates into CASSIWKGDSYEQYF. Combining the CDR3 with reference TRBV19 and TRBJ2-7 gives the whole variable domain DGGITQSPKYLFRKEGQNVTLSCEQNLNHDAMYWYRQDPGQGLRLIYYSQIVNDFQKGDIAEGYSVSREKKESFPLTVTSAQKNPTAFYLCASSIWKGDSYEQYFGPGTRLTVT.

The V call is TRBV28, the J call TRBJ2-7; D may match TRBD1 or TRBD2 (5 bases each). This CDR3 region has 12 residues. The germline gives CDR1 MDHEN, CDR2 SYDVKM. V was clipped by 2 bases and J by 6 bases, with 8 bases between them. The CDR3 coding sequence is TGTGCCAGCAGTTTAGAGGGACCCGAGCAGTACTTC. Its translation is CASSLEGPEQYF.

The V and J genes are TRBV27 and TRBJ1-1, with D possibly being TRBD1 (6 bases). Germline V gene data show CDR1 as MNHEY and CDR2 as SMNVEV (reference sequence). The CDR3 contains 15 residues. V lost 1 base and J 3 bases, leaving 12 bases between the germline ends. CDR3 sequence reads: CASSLLGRGDTEAFF. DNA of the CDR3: TGTGCCAGCAGTTTATTGGGGAGGGGGGACACTGAAGCTTTCTTT.

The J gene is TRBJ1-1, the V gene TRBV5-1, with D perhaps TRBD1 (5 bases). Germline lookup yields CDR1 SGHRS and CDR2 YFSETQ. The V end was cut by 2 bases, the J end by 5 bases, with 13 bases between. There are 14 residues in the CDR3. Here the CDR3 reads CASSLEAGGTEAFF. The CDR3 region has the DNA TGCGCCAGCAGCTTAGAGGCCGGGGGTACTGAAGCTTTCTTT.

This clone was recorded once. This chain's CDR3 is CASSMAQQWGSYNEQFF. The CDR3 nucleotides are TGTGCCAGTAGTATGGCCCAACAGTGGGGCTCCTACAATGAGCAGTTCTTC. The chain combines TRBV19 with TRBJ2-1; no clear D. V was shortened by 3 bases and J by 0 bases, with 15 bases between the two germline ends. CDR3 length: 17 amino acids. From germline, CDR1 is LNHDA and CDR2 SQIVND (reference sequence).

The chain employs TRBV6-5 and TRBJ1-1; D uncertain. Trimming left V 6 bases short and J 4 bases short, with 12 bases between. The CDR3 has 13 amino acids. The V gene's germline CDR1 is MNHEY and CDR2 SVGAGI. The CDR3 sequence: CASSKSGSTEAFF. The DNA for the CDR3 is TGTGCCAGCAGCAAAAGCGGGAGCACTGAAGCTTTCTTT.

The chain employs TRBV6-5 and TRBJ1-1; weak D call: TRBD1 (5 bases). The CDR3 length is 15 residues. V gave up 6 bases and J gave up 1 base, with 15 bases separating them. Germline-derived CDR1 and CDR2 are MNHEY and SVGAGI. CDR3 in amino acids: CASRPSTDANTEAFF. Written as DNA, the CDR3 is TGTGCCAGCAGACCCTCGACAGACGCGAACACTGAAGCTTTCTTT.

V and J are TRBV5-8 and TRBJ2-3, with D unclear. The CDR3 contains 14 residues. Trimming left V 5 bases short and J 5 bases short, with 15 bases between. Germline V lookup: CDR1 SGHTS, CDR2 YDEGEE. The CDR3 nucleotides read TGTGCCAGCAGTCGACAAGGGCATCAAGATACGCAGTATTTT. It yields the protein CASSRQGHQDTQYF.

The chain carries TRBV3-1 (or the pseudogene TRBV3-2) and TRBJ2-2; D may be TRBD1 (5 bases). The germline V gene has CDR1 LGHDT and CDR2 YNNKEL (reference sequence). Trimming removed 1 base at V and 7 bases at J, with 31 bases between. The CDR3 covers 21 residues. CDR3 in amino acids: CASSQVGAGLFLEASGGELFF. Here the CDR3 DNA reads TGTGCCAGCAGCCAAGTAGGGGCAGGGTTATTCCTTGAGGCTTCTGGCGGGGAGCTGTTTTTT.

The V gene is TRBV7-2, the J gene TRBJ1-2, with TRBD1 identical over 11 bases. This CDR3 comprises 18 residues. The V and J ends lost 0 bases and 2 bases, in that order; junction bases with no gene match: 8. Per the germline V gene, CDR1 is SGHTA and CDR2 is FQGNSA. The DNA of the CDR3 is TGTGCCAGCAGCTTAGCAAGACGGACAGGGGGCGCCAACTATGGCTACACCTTC. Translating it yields CASSLARRTGGANYGYTF.

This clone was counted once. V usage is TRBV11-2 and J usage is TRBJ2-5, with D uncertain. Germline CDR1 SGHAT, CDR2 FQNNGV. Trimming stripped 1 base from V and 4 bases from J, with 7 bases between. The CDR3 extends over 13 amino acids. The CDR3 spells CASSLVSSETQYF. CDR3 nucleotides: TGTGCCAGCAGCTTAGTGTCCTCAGAGACCCAGTACTTC.